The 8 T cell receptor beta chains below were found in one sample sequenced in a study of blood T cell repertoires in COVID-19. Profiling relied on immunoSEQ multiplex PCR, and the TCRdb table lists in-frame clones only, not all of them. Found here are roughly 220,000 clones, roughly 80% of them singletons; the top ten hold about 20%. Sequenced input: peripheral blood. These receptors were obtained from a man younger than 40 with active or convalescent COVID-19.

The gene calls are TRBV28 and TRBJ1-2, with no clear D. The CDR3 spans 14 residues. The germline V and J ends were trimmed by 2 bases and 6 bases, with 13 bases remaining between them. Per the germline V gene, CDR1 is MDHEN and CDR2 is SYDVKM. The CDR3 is CASSLGRRSHGYTF. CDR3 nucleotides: TGTGCCAGCAGTTTAGGCCGCAGGTCCCATGGCTACACCTTC.

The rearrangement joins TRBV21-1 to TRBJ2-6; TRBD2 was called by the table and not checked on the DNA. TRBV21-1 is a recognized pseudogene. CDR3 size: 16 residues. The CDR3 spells CASSKLVTSGANVLTF. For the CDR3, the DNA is TGTGCCAGCAGCAAATTGGTGACTTCTGGGGCCAACGTCCTGACTTTC.

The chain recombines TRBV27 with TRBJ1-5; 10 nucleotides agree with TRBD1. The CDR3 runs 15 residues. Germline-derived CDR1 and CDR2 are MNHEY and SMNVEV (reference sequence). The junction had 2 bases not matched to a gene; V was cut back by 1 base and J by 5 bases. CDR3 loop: CASSLYGTGDQPQHF. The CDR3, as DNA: TGTGCCAGCAGTTTATATGGGACAGGGGATCAGCCCCAGCATTTT.

The CDR3 sequence: CASSPVGVGGPNTEAFF. The CDR3 bases are TGTGCCAGCAGCCCCGTCGGGGTTGGCGGACCCAACACTGAAGCTTTCTTT. V and J are TRBV7-2 and TRBJ1-1, with D unresolved. V was pared by 5 bases and J by 2 bases, with 21 bases between. The CDR3 contains 17 residues. CDR1 SGHTA and CDR2 FQGNSA come from the germline V gene.

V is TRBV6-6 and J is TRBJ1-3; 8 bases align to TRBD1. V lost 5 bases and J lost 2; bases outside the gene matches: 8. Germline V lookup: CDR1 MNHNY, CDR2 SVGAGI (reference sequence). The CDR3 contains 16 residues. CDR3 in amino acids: CASSPPATGAGNTIYF. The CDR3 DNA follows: TGTGCCAGCAGTCCCCCCGCGACAGGGGCTGGAAACACCATATATTTT.

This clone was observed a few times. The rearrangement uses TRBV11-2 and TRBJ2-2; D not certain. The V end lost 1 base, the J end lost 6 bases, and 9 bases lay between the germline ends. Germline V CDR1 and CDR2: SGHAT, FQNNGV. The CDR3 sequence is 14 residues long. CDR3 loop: CASSLVRPPGELFF. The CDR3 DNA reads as TGTGCCAGCAGCTTAGTGAGGCCCCCCGGGGAGCTGTTTTTT.

CDR3 nucleotide sequence: TGCGCCAGCAGCCAAGAGGCGGAGGGCTCCTACAATGAGCAGTTCTTC. Its protein is CASSQEAEGSYNEQFF. The chain employs TRBV4-1 and TRBJ2-1; D possibly corresponds to TRBD2 (6 bases). V was cut by 0 bases and J by 0 bases, with 9 bases left in between. Per the germline V gene, CDR1 is MGHRA and CDR2 is YSYEKL. The CDR3 loop spans 16 amino acids.

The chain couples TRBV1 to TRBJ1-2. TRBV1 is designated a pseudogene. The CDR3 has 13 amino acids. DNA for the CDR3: TGCACCAGCAGCCCCGGGACTAACTATGGCTACACCTTC. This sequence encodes CTSSPGTNYGYTF.